What follows are 30 T cell receptor beta chains derived from one specimen sequenced in a study of blood T cell repertoires in COVID-19. Assay used: immunoSEQ multiplex PCR; TCRdb lists only in-frame clones, some missing. This table holds 70,000 to 100,000 clones, around nine tenths found once. Sequencing was performed on peripheral blood. The receptors were sampled from a woman aged 55 to 70 with COVID-19, enrolled during active disease.

CDR3 sequence (DNA): TGTGCCAGCTCACCACAGGGGGCCCTCCAGCCCCAGCATTTT. Translation gives CASSPQGALQPQHF. J is TRBJ1-5 and V is TRBV18, with TRBD1 identical over 7 bases. The germline V gene encodes CDR1 KGHSH and CDR2 LQKENI. The CDR3 is 14 amino acids. After removal of 1 base from V and 7 bases from J, the junction contained 4 bases not matched to a gene.

This clone was observed a few times. This chain uses TRBV18 with TRBJ1-2; TRBD1 matches at 8 bases. Germline CDR1 is KGHSH and CDR2 is LQKENI. This CDR3 is 13 amino acids long. V was clipped by 5 bases and J by 8 bases; unmatched bases: 7. The CDR3 coding sequence is TGTGCCAGCTCAGTTCAGGGGGCGCAAGGCTACACCTTC. Translation gives CASSVQGAQGYTF.

Here the CDR3 reads CASSPRTGGITDTQYF. CDR3 DNA: TGTGCCAGCAGCCCCCGGACAGGGGGCATCACAGATACGCAGTATTTT. The genes are TRBV9 and TRBJ2-3; 11 bases are a match to TRBD1. This CDR3 has 16 amino acids. Germline lookup yields CDR1 SGDLS and CDR2 YYNGEE. J lost 2 bases, V lost 4 bases, and 6 bases had no gene match.

This chain links TRBV2 with TRBJ2-1, with TRBD1 matching 11 bases. The germline V gene has CDR1 SNHLY and CDR2 FYNNEI. With V trimmed by 3 bases and J by 2 bases, 0 bases remained unmatched. This CDR3 has 15 residues. Here the CDR3 reads CASSEGQGAYNEQFF. The CDR3 DNA is TGTGCCAGCAGTGAGGGACAGGGGGCCTACAATGAGCAGTTCTTC.

CDR3 residues: CASSEWLARSETQYF. CDR3 bases: TGTGCCAGCAGTGAATGGTTAGCCCGATCGGAGACCCAGTACTTC. V is TRBV25-1 and J is TRBJ2-5; D remains unclear. Trimming took off 1 base at V and 5 bases at J, with 14 bases between the two ends. Germline V lookup: CDR1 MGHDK, CDR2 SYGVNS. This CDR3 comprises 15 residues.

CDR3 sequence reads: CASRETGKNQPQHF. The CDR3 DNA reads as TGTGCCAGCAGGGAGACAGGGAAGAATCAGCCCCAGCATTTT. This chain connects TRBV6-5 to TRBJ1-5, with 7 bases that match TRBD1. Germline-derived CDR1 and CDR2 are MNHEY and SVGAGI. CDR3 length equals 14 residues. V dropped 6 bases and J dropped 4; count of bases not matched to a gene: 6.

This chain joins TRBV7-8 and TRBJ2-3; TRBD1 agrees at 8 bases. The CDR3 spans 17 residues. V lost 5 bases and J lost 0; bases outside the gene matches: 10. Germline lookup yields CDR1 SGHVS and CDR2 FQNEAQ. The CDR3 sequence is CASSPHRGAQSTDTQYF. The CDR3 DNA sequence: TGTGCCAGCAGCCCTCACAGGGGGGCACAAAGCACAGATACGCAGTATTTT.

This clone was seen a handful of times. The chain recombines TRBV14 with TRBJ2-1, with D possibly being TRBD2 (6 bases). The ends were cut back, 3 bases at V and 7 bases at J, with 13 bases in the middle. From germline, CDR1 is SGHDN and CDR2 FVKESK. This CDR3 region has 14 residues. DNA of the CDR3: TGTGCCAGCAGCCATTTGCGGGGTTGGAATGAGCAGTTCTTC. The encoded protein is CASSHLRGWNEQFF.

This chain joins TRBV6-2 or TRBV6-3 and TRBJ1-1; D uncertain. The CDR3 has 15 amino acids. Germline V gives CDR1 MNHEY, CDR2 SVGEGT. Deletions cut 0 bases from V and 0 bases from J, with 8 bases between. The CDR3 coding sequence is TGTGCCAGCAGTTACTCGAGGATATTGAACACTGAAGCTTTCTTT. The encoded protein is CASSYSRILNTEAFF.

The chain is built from TRBV7-3 and TRBJ2-4, with D possibly being TRBD2 (5 bases). Trimming took 5 bases from V and 9 from J, leaving 14 bases between them. CDR1 and CDR2 (germline): SGHTA, FQGTGA. This CDR3 is 13 amino acids long. The CDR3 nucleotides read TGTGCCAGCAGCACCGGGGATGCGGGCATTCAGTACTTC. Its protein is CASSTGDAGIQYF.

This rearrangement joins TRBV27 to TRBJ1-1; D possibly corresponds to TRBD1 (6 bases). Germline CDR1 is MNHEY and CDR2 is SMNVEV (reference sequence). The CDR3 is made up of 13 amino acids. V was clipped by 3 bases and J by 4 bases, with 9 bases between them. Written as DNA, the CDR3 is TGTGCCAGCAGTTTCCAGGGGAGCACTGAAGCTTTCTTT. Translating gives CASSFQGSTEAFF.

The rearrangement joins TRBV6-5 to TRBJ2-3; 7 bases are a match to TRBD2. Unmatched junction bases numbered 4, after V lost 0 bases and J lost 4 bases. From germline, CDR1 is MNHEY and CDR2 SVGAGI. CDR3 length equals 15 residues. CDR3 sequence reads: CASSYSGLGADTQYF. CDR3 coding DNA: TGTGCCAGCAGTTACTCAGGACTAGGAGCAGATACGCAGTATTTT.

This clone has only a few counts. The J gene is TRBJ1-6, the V gene TRBV7-2; no definite D call. The CDR3 has 14 residues. Germline CDR1 and CDR2: SGHTA and FQGNSA. V was clipped by 4 bases and J by 4 bases, with 8 bases between them. CDR3 protein: CASSSEEYNSPLHF. CDR3 in DNA: TGTGCCAGCAGCTCCGAGGAGTATAATTCACCCCTCCACTTT.

The V gene is TRBV4-3, the J gene TRBJ1-4, with 8 bases that match TRBD1. The V gene end was trimmed by 1 base and the J gene end by 7 bases; junction bases not matched to a gene: 8. Germline CDR1 is LGHNA and CDR2 is YSLEER. This CDR3 is 16 amino acids long. The CDR3 nucleotides read TGCGCCAGCAGCCAAGCCCTCGGACAGGGAGCTGAAAAACTGTTTTTT. This gives the protein CASSQALGQGAEKLFF.

The chain recombines TRBV7-9 with TRBJ1-6; unclear D gene. This CDR3 has 16 residues. Germline V gives CDR1 SEHNR, CDR2 FQNEAQ (reference sequence). The V end was cut by 3 bases, the J end by 7 bases, with 16 bases between. The CDR3 DNA follows: TGTGCCAGCAGCTTTTGGTGGGCCACCGGAAATTCACCCCTCCACTTT. Its translation: CASSFWWATGNSPLHF.

The chain has TRBV5-1 and TRBJ2-5; tentatively, D is TRBD2 (6 bases). Trimming shortened V by 5 bases and J by 2 bases, and 10 bases separated the two germline ends. Per germline, CDR1 SGHRS and CDR2 YFSETQ. There are 13 residues in the CDR3. The DNA for the CDR3 is TGCGCCAGCAGGGCGGGGATACAAGAGACCCAGTACTTC. Its protein product is CASRAGIQETQYF.

The rearrangement joins TRBV12-3 or TRBV12-4 to TRBJ2-4, with D possibly matching TRBD1 (7 bases). This CDR3 is 13 amino acids long. Trimming pared 6 bases from V and 4 bases from J, leaving 10 bases between. The DNA for the CDR3 is TGTGCCAGCAGGCGGGACAGTAAAAACATTCAGTACTTC. Its translation is CASRRDSKNIQYF.

This chain connects TRBV9 to TRBJ1-2, with 7 bases lining up with TRBD1. In germline, CDR1 is SGDLS, CDR2 YYNGEE. This CDR3 has 16 residues. V lost 6 bases and J lost 4; bases outside the gene matches: 15. CDR3 amino acids: CASTPTGSNVPYGYTF. In nucleotides, the CDR3 is TGTGCCAGCACCCCGACAGGGTCAAACGTGCCCTATGGCTACACCTTC.

The V and J genes are TRBV4-3 and TRBJ2-2; 11 positions agree with TRBD1. Germline lookup yields CDR1 LGHNA and CDR2 YSLEER. This CDR3 is 18 amino acids long. The V gene end was trimmed by 4 bases and the J gene end by 5 bases; junction bases not matched to a gene: 12. The CDR3 protein is CASSRNTPGQGETGELFF. The CDR3 DNA reads TGCGCCAGCAGCCGCAATACGCCGGGACAGGGGGAAACCGGGGAGCTGTTTTTT.

The V gene is TRBV3-1 (or the pseudogene TRBV3-2), the J gene TRBJ1-6, with D possibly matching TRBD1 (5 bases). Germline-derived CDR1 and CDR2 are LGHDT and YNNKEL (reference sequence). This CDR3 spans 14 amino acids. Trimming took off 1 base at V and 8 bases at J, with 9 bases between the two ends. The CDR3 sequence is CASSQAGSDSPLHF. CDR3 coding DNA: TGTGCCAGCAGCCAAGCAGGGTCGGATTCACCCCTCCACTTT.

CDR3 bases: TGTGCCAGCAGTTGGGGACAGGGTCCGGAAAAACTGTTTTTT. Translation: CASSWGQGPEKLFF. The rearrangement links TRBV4-2 to TRBJ1-4; TRBD1 agrees at 9 bases. The CDR3 has 14 residues. V shed 6 bases and J 8 bases; nucleotides not matched to a gene: 7. Looked up from germline, CDR1 is LGHNA and CDR2 is YNFKEQ.

The chain couples TRBV9 to TRBJ2-1, with D possibly TRBD1 on 7 matching bases. CDR1 SGDLS and CDR2 YYNGEE come from the germline V gene. V was pared by 4 bases and J by 2 bases, with 13 bases between. This CDR3 comprises 15 residues. CDR3 region: CASSPTGRTYNEQFF. In nucleotides, the CDR3 is TGTGCCAGCAGCCCGACAGGGAGGACCTACAATGAGCAGTTCTTC.

The chain is built from TRBV9 and TRBJ1-3; the D is unclear. The V end lost 0 bases, the J end lost 0 bases, and 10 bases lay between the germline ends. Germline CDR1 is SGDLS and CDR2 is YYNGEE. This CDR3 comprises 16 residues. The CDR3, as DNA: TGTGCCAGCAGCGTAGGCAAAGGGAGCTCTGGAAACACCATATATTTT. Amino acid sequence: CASSVGKGSSGNTIYF.

The CDR3 here is CASSLQRGATGELFF. CDR3 nucleotides: TGTGCCAGCAGCCTTCAGCGGGGGGCAACCGGGGAGCTGTTTTTT. The V gene is TRBV11-2, the J gene TRBJ2-2; TRBD2 matches 9 bases. V lost 5 bases and J lost 5; bases outside the gene matches: 6. The germline V gene has CDR1 SGHAT and CDR2 FQNNGV. The CDR3 covers 15 residues.

V gene TRBV2 combines with J gene TRBJ1-1; D is undetermined. The germline gives CDR1 SNHLY, CDR2 FYNNEI. The V gene lost 3 bases and the J gene lost 4 bases, with 9 bases spanning the gap. CDR3 length: 13 amino acids. As DNA, the CDR3 is TGTGCCAGCAGTGAGCAGCCGGGCACTGAAGCTTTCTTT. Translated, it gives CASSEQPGTEAFF.

The chain joins TRBV10-3 to TRBJ2-7, with 16 bases identical to TRBD2. Unmatched junction bases numbered 24, after V lost 3 bases and J lost 4 bases. Germline V gives CDR1 ENHRY, CDR2 SYGVKD. This CDR3 comprises 23 residues. CDR3 bases: TGTGCCATCAGTGAACCGGGTGTGGGACAGAAACCGGGACTAGCGGGGGGGCCTTACGAGCAGTACTTC. Amino acid sequence: CAISEPGVGQKPGLAGGPYEQYF.

The V gene is TRBV19, the J gene TRBJ2-7, with TRBD2 identical over 7 bases. J lost 2 bases, V lost 3 bases, and 7 bases had no gene match. The CDR3 extends over 15 amino acids. Germline CDR1 is LNHDA and CDR2 is SQIVND (reference sequence). The CDR3 bases are TGTGCCAGTAGTATTCCAGCGGGGAGACCCTACGAGCAGTACTTC. Its translation is CASSIPAGRPYEQYF.

The chain combines TRBV28 with TRBJ2-7; TRBD2 is a possible D gene (6 bases). The V gene's germline CDR1 is MDHEN and CDR2 SYDVKM. There are 13 residues in the CDR3. Trimming pared 2 bases from V and 5 bases from J, leaving 10 bases between. The chain's CDR3 is CASSLGRGNEQYF. CDR3 DNA: TGTGCCAGCAGTTTAGGTCGGGGGAACGAGCAGTACTTC.

V and J are TRBV5-1 and TRBJ2-4; D is possibly TRBD2 (6 bases). V was cut by 4 bases and J by 8 bases, with 25 bases left in between. The CDR3 has 17 residues. Germline V gene sequence: CDR1 SGHRS, CDR2 YFSETQ. The CDR3 reads CASSPDGTLFARDIQYF. Written as DNA, the CDR3 is TGCGCCAGCAGCCCGGACGGGACTCTATTTGCGCGGGACATTCAGTACTTC.

This clone was detected only once. V gene TRBV18 combines with J gene TRBJ2-1, with D maybe TRBD1 (8 bases). Germline CDR1 and CDR2: KGHSH and LQKENI. This CDR3 region has 17 residues. Trimming pared 3 bases from V and 2 bases from J, leaving 17 bases between. The CDR3: CASSPTTGEGTYNEQFF. In DNA form, the CDR3 reads TGTGCCAGCTCACCGACGACAGGGGAGGGGACCTACAATGAGCAGTTCTTC.